This T cell receptor (beta chain) was recorded in a study of blood T cell repertoires in COVID-19. Study details: COVID-19 samples, acute and convalescent, were from the United States, Italy and Spain.

This CDR3 is built from 15 residues. Germline V gene sequence: CDR1 SNHLY, CDR2 FYNNEI. Trimming shortened V by 4 bases and J by 0 bases, and 10 bases separated the two germline ends. Study processing details: Using reference gene primer amplification, nucleated cell counts were estimated. The data were produced by immunoSEQ multiplex PCR, yet TCRdb's version contains in-frame clones alone and is incomplete. V and J calls and clone size are copied from that table; D and trimming were computed from the DNA. The sample lists about 220,000 clones, about 79% seen once, with about 2.1% in the top ten. The receptor was derived from a man aged 35-49 years who had recovered from COVID-19. Material for sequencing was peripheral blood. This chain links TRBV2 with TRBJ1-5; D uncertain. This chain's CDR3 is CASSAAYYSNQPQHF. The CDR3 region has the DNA TGTGCCAGCAGTGCAGCGTACTATAGCAATCAGCCCCAGCATTTT. Variable domain in full (rest from reference TRBV2 and TRBJ1-5): EPEVTQTPSHQVTQMGQEVILRCVPISNHLYFYWYRQILGQKVEFLVSFYNNEISEKSEIFDDQFSVERPDGSNFTLKIRSTKLEDSAMYFCASSAAYYSNQPQHFGDGTRLSIL.